This TCR beta chain stems from a study of T cell repertoires in cytomegalovirus infection. Study outcomes and limitations: Totalled public TCR beta family frequency picked out people who carried CMV plus the relevant HLA. CMV-specific TCR beta clonotypes restricted by HLA-C dominated the ex vivo response.

TCRdb re-called the reads through MiXCR, storing one row per CDR3 protein. The table lists fewer than 950,000 distinct CDR3 sequences, 32% of them singletons. There are a few counts of this clonotype. The target antigen is unknown. CDR1 is SGHVS and CDR2 is FNYEAQ in the germline V gene. The CDR3 length is 17 residues. Trimming at V came to 5 bases and at J to 2 bases, leaving 11 bases not matched to a gene. The receptor comes from a human donor in good health (CMV status not recorded). Some clones in this sample may be carry-over from other donors' samples. V gene TRBV7-6 combines with J gene TRBJ2-3, with 9 bases aligning to TRBD1. The input for sequencing was cultured CD8+ T cells from PBMCs, taken from culture after CMV antigen stimulation. The CDR3 region has the DNA TGTGCCAGCAGCCGTCCCGGGACAGGGAGGGACACAGATACGCAGTATTTT. Translated: CASSRPGTGRDTDTQYF.